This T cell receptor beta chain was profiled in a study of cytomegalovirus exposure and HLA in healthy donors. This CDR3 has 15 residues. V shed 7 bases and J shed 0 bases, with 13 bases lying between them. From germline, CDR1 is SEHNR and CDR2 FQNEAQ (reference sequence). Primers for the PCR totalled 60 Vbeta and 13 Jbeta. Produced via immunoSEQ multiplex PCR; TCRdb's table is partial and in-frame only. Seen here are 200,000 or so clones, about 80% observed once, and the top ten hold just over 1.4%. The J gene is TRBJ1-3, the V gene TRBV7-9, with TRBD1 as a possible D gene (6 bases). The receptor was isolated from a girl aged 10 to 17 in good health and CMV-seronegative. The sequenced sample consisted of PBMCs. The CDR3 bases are TGTGCCAGCACCCCAAAGGGGGACTCTGGAAACACCATATATTTT. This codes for CASTPKGDSGNTIYF. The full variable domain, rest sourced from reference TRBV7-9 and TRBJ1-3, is DTGVSQNPRHKITKRGQNVTFRCDPISEHNRLYWYRQTLGQGPEFLTYFQNEAQLEKSRLLSDRFSAERPKGSFSTLEIQRTEQGDSAMYLCASTPKGDSGNTIYFGEGSWLTVV.